The 31 T cell receptor beta chains below were found in one sample sequenced in a study of T cell repertoires in cytomegalovirus infection. What these receptors recognize is not known. TCRdb used MiXCR to reprocess the reads, holding one entry per CDR3 protein. The sample holds 900,000 to 950,000 distinct CDR3 sequences, around 32% seen once. The sequencing here drew on cultured CD8+ T cells from PBMCs, taken from culture after CMV antigen stimulation. Receptor source: a human donor in good health (CMV status not recorded). Some clones in this sample may be carry-over from other donors' samples.

This clonotype was seen more than once but under ten times. The V call is TRBV5-1, the J call TRBJ1-5; 9 bases are shared with TRBD1. Germline values: CDR1 SGHRS, CDR2 YFSETQ. This CDR3 region has 16 residues. The junction had 9 bases not matched to a gene; V was cut back by 4 bases and J by 4 bases. CDR3 loop: CASSVGGDRVNQPQHF. The CDR3, as DNA: TGCGCCAGCAGCGTTGGGGGGGACAGGGTAAATCAGCCCCAGCATTTT.

This clonotype occurred a few times. V gene TRBV15 combines with J gene TRBJ2-5; the D gene is possibly TRBD2 (6 bases). Germline CDR1 LNHNV, CDR2 YYDKDF (reference sequence). V shed 7 bases and J shed 3 bases, with 15 bases lying between them. This CDR3 has 14 residues. CDR3 region: CATTAGRSEETQYF. In DNA, the CDR3 is TGTGCCACCACTGCGGGACGATCGGAAGAGACCCAGTACTTC.

The CDR3 DNA reads TGTGCCAGCAGCATAGTTAGTACGGGACAGGCTAATGAAAAACTGTTTTTT. It is translated as CASSIVSTGQANEKLFF. The chain couples TRBV7-6 to TRBJ1-4, with 8 bases identical to TRBD1. V was clipped by 5 bases and J by 3 bases; unmatched bases: 11. The CDR3 has 17 residues. Germline V lookup: CDR1 SGHVS, CDR2 FNYEAQ.

V usage is TRBV5-5 and J usage is TRBJ2-3; perhaps TRBD2 as D (6 bases). V lost 1 base and J 4 bases, leaving 13 bases between the germline ends. Germline CDR1 reads SGHKS; CDR2 reads YYEKEE (reference sequence). The CDR3 totals 15 residues. CDR3 in DNA: TGTGCCAGCAGCTTGAATGGGGGGAACGCAGATACGCAGTATTTT. It encodes CASSLNGGNADTQYF.

The V and J genes are TRBV6-5 and TRBJ1-2; D is unclear. The germline V gene encodes CDR1 MNHEY and CDR2 SVGAGI. V was cut by 2 bases and J by 0 bases, with 10 bases left in between. The CDR3 runs 15 residues. CDR3 DNA sequence: TGTGCCAGCAGTTACGGGTTCGGTACTAACTATGGCTACACCTTC. This codes for CASSYGFGTNYGYTF.

This clonotype occurred a few times. In DNA, the CDR3 is TGCGCCAGCAGCCAGACATCTCAAAATTCACCCCTCCACTTT. Translated, it gives CASSQTSQNSPLHF. V usage is TRBV4-1 and J usage is TRBJ1-6; the D is unclear. Germline V gene sequence: CDR1 MGHRA, CDR2 YSYEKL. The V and J ends lost 3 bases and 7 bases respectively, with 10 bases between them. The CDR3 runs to 14 residues.

This clonotype appeared a few times. The V gene is TRBV19, the J gene TRBJ1-3, with D hard to call. The V and J ends lost 6 bases and 0 bases respectively, with 9 bases between them. This CDR3 comprises 14 residues. Germline V gives CDR1 LNHDA, CDR2 SQIVND (reference sequence). The CDR3 bases are TGTGCCAGTAGCCCTTGGACCTCTGGAAACACCATATATTTT. It specifies CASSPWTSGNTIYF. The full variable domain, completed using reference TRBV19 and TRBJ1-3, is DGGITQSPKYLFRKEGQNVTLSCEQNLNHDAMYWYRQDPGQGLRLIYYSQIVNDFQKGDIAEGYSVSREKKESFPLTVTSAQKNPTAFYLCASSPWTSGNTIYFGEGSWLTVV.

This clonotype was seen more than once but under ten times. This chain connects TRBV19 to TRBJ1-1; D call uncertain. The CDR3 has 13 residues. V lost 3 bases, J lost 2 bases, and 7 bases lay in between. Germline values: CDR1 LNHDA, CDR2 SQIVND (reference sequence). CDR3 residues: CASSMSDNTEAFF. The CDR3 region has the DNA TGTGCCAGTAGTATGTCGGACAACACTGAAGCTTTCTTT.

CDR3 sequence reads: CATSGGHQSTDTQYF. CDR3 DNA sequence: TGTGCCACCAGCGGGGGACATCAAAGCACAGATACGCAGTATTTT. V usage is TRBV15 and J usage is TRBJ2-3, with D perhaps TRBD1 (6 bases). Germline lookup yields CDR1 LNHNV and CDR2 YYDKDF (reference sequence). V was trimmed by 5 bases and J by 0 bases, leaving 12 bases between them. The CDR3 spans 15 residues.

This clonotype has at least ten counts. The V and J genes are TRBV7-8 and TRBJ2-2; D may be TRBD1 or TRBD2 (5 bases each). Trimming pared 7 bases from V and 1 base from J, leaving 13 bases between. The CDR3 runs to 15 residues. CDR1 and CDR2 from the germline V gene are SGHVS and FQNEAQ. The CDR3 region is CASNPVGVNTGELFF. The DNA for the CDR3 is TGTGCCAGCAACCCCGTGGGGGTGAACACCGGGGAGCTGTTTTTT. Looking up the rest from reference TRBV7-8 and TRBJ2-2 gives the full variable domain: GAGVSQSPRYKVAKRGQDVALRCDPISGHVSLFWYQQALGQGPEFLTYFQNEAQLDKSGLPSDRFFAERPEGSVSTLKIQRTQQEDSAVYLCASNPVGVNTGELFFGEGSRLTVL.

J is TRBJ2-1 and V is TRBV25-1; 8 bases line up with TRBD2. Trimming at V came to 3 bases and at J to 0 bases, leaving 10 bases not matched to a gene. This CDR3 comprises 18 residues. Germline V gene data show CDR1 as MGHDK and CDR2 as SYGVNS. CDR3 sequence (DNA): TGTGCCAGCAGTGACCCTAGCGGGCGCCACCTCTCCTACAATGAGCAGTTCTTC. Translating gives CASSDPSGRHLSYNEQFF.

The chain uses TRBV28 and TRBJ1-1; 9 positions agree with TRBD1. V lost 6 bases, J lost 0 bases, and 8 bases stayed unmatched. The V gene's germline CDR1 is MDHEN and CDR2 SYDVKM. The length of the CDR3 is 16 residues. CDR3 DNA sequence: TGTGCCAGCAGACACGGGACAGGGTGGATGAACACTGAAGCTTTCTTT. Its protein product is CASRHGTGWMNTEAFF.

CDR3 nucleotide sequence: TGTGCCAGCAGGCAGGGAGGCTCCTATAATTCACCCCTCCACTTT. Translated, it gives CASRQGGSYNSPLHF. This chain joins TRBV6-5 and TRBJ1-6; TRBD1 is a possible D gene (5 bases). CDR3 length: 15 amino acids. Germline loops: CDR1 MNHEY, CDR2 SVGAGI. Trimming cost V 6 bases and J 0 bases, with 9 bases left between them.

The chain combines TRBV10-3 with TRBJ1-2; D unresolved. The length of the CDR3 is 13 residues. V was shortened by 4 bases and J by 8 bases, with 14 bases between the two germline ends. Germline CDR1 and CDR2: ENHRY and SYGVKD. The CDR3: CAISGGHPGGYTF. Written as DNA, the CDR3 is TGTGCCATCAGTGGTGGGCACCCAGGAGGCTACACCTTC.

The genes are TRBV12-3 or TRBV12-4 and TRBJ2-2, with 8 bases aligning to TRBD2. After removal of 7 bases from V and 0 bases from J, the junction contained 4 bases not matched to a gene. The CDR3 runs 15 residues. This CDR3 is CASTPGGANTGELFF. In DNA form, the CDR3 reads TGTGCCAGCACTCCCGGGGGGGCGAACACCGGGGAGCTGTTTTTT.

The sample holds many counts of this clonotype. The chain is built from TRBV27 and TRBJ1-1; no definite D call. Between the trimmed V and J ends, which lost 4 bases and 3 bases, there was a span of 9 bases. The CDR3 loop spans 13 amino acids. Per germline, CDR1 MNHEY and CDR2 SMNVEV (reference sequence). CDR3 nucleotides: TGTGCCAGCAGTTATGGCGGCGACACTGAAGCTTTCTTT. Translation: CASSYGGDTEAFF.

Comment on this clonotype: This may stem from a read error, because a much larger clone lies one nucleotide away. As DNA, the CDR3 is TGTGCCAGCAGCTCCAGCTCCTATAATTCACCCCTCCACTTT. Its translation: CASSSSSYNSPLHF. The V call is TRBV7-9, the J call TRBJ1-6; D not certain. Germline CDR1 and CDR2: SEHNR and FQNEAQ (reference sequence). The CDR3 loop spans 14 amino acids. V shed 4 bases and J shed 0 bases, with 4 bases lying between them.

On this clonotype itself: The missing conserved phenylalanine or tryptophan at the end of this CDR3 makes a read error likely. The V and J genes are TRBV10-3 and TRBJ2-3; maybe TRBD2 (5 bases). The V gene lost 7 bases and the J gene lost 9 bases, with 26 bases spanning the gap. The V gene's germline CDR1 is ENHRY and CDR2 SYGVKD. The CDR3 length is 16 residues. Here the CDR3 reads CAIMTGQAPASGTQYS. Written as DNA, the CDR3 is TGTGCCATCATGACTGGGCAGGCTCCCGCCTCGGGGACGCAGTATTCT.

This clonotype has more than one count but fewer than ten. The chain recombines TRBV28 with TRBJ2-7; D may be TRBD1 (6 bases). CDR3 length: 14 amino acids. Trimming removed 3 bases at V and 2 bases at J, with 11 bases between. Germline CDR1 is MDHEN and CDR2 is SYDVKM. This CDR3 is CASSLLGQPYEQYV. The CDR3 nucleotides read TGTGCCAGCAGTTTGCTCGGACAGCCCTACGAGCAGTACGTC.

This chain connects TRBV27 to TRBJ1-5; D perhaps matches TRBD1 (5 bases). CDR3 length: 18 residues. Looked up from germline, CDR1 is MNHEY and CDR2 is SMNVEV (reference sequence). V was clipped by 6 bases and J by 0 bases, with 21 bases between them. The CDR3 DNA reads TGTGCCAGCAGCCTCGGGGGGGACTACAGATATAGCAATCAGCCCCAGCATTTT. It codes for CASSLGGDYRYSNQPQHF.

The chain links TRBV12-3 or TRBV12-4 to TRBJ1-5; no clear D. This CDR3 comprises 14 residues. Deletions cut 5 bases from V and 5 bases from J, with 13 bases between. Here the CDR3 reads CASSAGGYHQPQHF. The CDR3 DNA follows: TGTGCCAGCAGTGCCGGTGGGTACCATCAGCCCCAGCATTTT.

V and J are TRBV19 and TRBJ2-1; 10 bases align to TRBD1. With 7 bases clipped from V and 7 bases from J, the junction kept 7 bases outside the gene matches. This CDR3 has 14 amino acids. Germline V gene sequence: CDR1 LNHDA, CDR2 SQIVND (reference sequence). The CDR3 nucleotides read TGTGCCAGTACCCCGGACAGGGGGAGGAATGAGCAGTTCTTC. The encoded protein is CASTPDRGRNEQFF.

V usage is TRBV27 and J usage is TRBJ2-3; D is uncertain. V was cut by 0 bases and J by 1 base, with 11 bases left in between. CDR3 length: 16 residues. CDR1 is MNHEY, CDR2 SMNVEV, per germline (reference sequence). The CDR3: CASSLSLGWGTDTQYF. The CDR3 nucleotides read TGTGCCAGCAGTTTATCGCTGGGGTGGGGCACAGATACGCAGTATTTT.

In its sample, this clonotype was seen many times. The junction departs from the called germline gene at one end, perhaps through a read error. The chain links TRBV7-7 to TRBJ2-1; the match to TRBD2 covers 7 bases. This CDR3 comprises 20 residues. Germline CDR1 is SSHAT and CDR2 is FNYEAQ (reference sequence). The CDR3 DNA reads TGTGCTAGCAGCCAACACCCACCCCTTGCTACGGGGGGATCCTACAATGAGCAGTTCTTC. This translates into CASSQHPPLATGGSYNEQFF.

This clonotype has just a few counts. V and J are TRBV19 and TRBJ1-5; the D gene is possibly TRBD1 (6 bases). The germline V and J ends were trimmed by 3 bases and 6 bases, with 9 bases remaining between them. Per germline, CDR1 LNHDA and CDR2 SQIVND (reference sequence). This CDR3 comprises 13 residues. DNA for the CDR3: TGTGCCAGTAGTATCACAGGGATTCAGCCCCAGCATTTT. As protein: CASSITGIQPQHF.

V and J are TRBV2 and TRBJ2-7, with 8 bases aligning to TRBD2. This CDR3 region has 14 residues. Germline lookup yields CDR1 SNHLY and CDR2 FYNNEI. The junction had 3 bases not matched to a gene; V was cut back by 0 bases and J by 5 bases. In nucleotides, the CDR3 is TGTGCCAGCAGTGAAGCGGGACTAGTTGACGAGCAGTACTTC. Translating it yields CASSEAGLVDEQYF. Looking up the rest from reference TRBV2 and TRBJ2-7 gives the full variable domain: EPEVTQTPSHQVTQMGQEVILRCVPISNHLYFYWYRQILGQKVEFLVSFYNNEISEKSEIFDDQFSVERPDGSNFTLKIRSTKLEDSAMYFCASSEAGLVDEQYFGPGTRLTVT.

The J gene is TRBJ1-1, the V gene TRBV7-8; 11 bases agree with TRBD1. CDR1 and CDR2 (germline): SGHVS, FQNEAQ. The V and J ends lost 5 bases and 3 bases, in that order; junction bases with no gene match: 14. CDR3 length: 18 residues. The CDR3 loop is CASSPYPDRGLEYTEAFF. CDR3 in DNA: TGTGCCAGCAGCCCCTACCCGGACAGGGGGCTAGAGTACACTGAAGCTTTCTTT.

This clonotype has only a few counts. This chain's CDR3 is CASRQLTPSTDTQYF. The CDR3, as DNA: TGTGCCAGCAGGCAGCTGACCCCTAGCACAGATACGCAGTATTTT. The genes are TRBV12-3 or TRBV12-4 and TRBJ2-3; D unclear. Trimming cost V 6 bases and J 0 bases, with 13 bases left between them. The CDR3 extends over 15 amino acids.

The chain recombines TRBV2 with TRBJ2-3; no clear D. V gave up 7 bases and J gave up 0 bases, with 20 bases separating them. The CDR3 spans 17 residues. Germline values: CDR1 SNHLY, CDR2 FYNNEI. CDR3: CASIPEYVFSSTDTQYF. The CDR3 nucleotides read TGTGCCAGCATCCCGGAGTATGTTTTTTCTAGCACAGATACGCAGTATTTT.

This clonotype was recorded at least ten times. The chain has TRBV7-6 and TRBJ2-5, with 12 bases identical to TRBD2. The CDR3 spans 17 residues. Trimming at V came to 2 bases and at J to 5 bases, leaving 9 bases not matched to a gene. In germline, CDR1 is SGHVS, CDR2 FNYEAQ. The CDR3 bases are TGTGCCAGCAGCTTATCGGGACTAGCGGGCCTGAGGGAGACCCAGTACTTC. Amino acid sequence: CASSLSGLAGLRETQYF.

This clonotype turned up a few times. The V and J genes are TRBV7-9 and TRBJ2-3; TRBD2 matches at 12 bases. CDR1 is SEHNR, CDR2 FQNEAQ, per germline (reference sequence). The V segment lost 5 bases and the J segment 3 bases; nucleotides outside the gene matches: 12. This CDR3 is 18 amino acids long. CDR3 loop: CASSHRTSGVAGTDTQYF. In DNA, the CDR3 is TGTGCCAGCAGCCATCGGACTAGCGGGGTAGCTGGTACAGATACGCAGTATTTT.